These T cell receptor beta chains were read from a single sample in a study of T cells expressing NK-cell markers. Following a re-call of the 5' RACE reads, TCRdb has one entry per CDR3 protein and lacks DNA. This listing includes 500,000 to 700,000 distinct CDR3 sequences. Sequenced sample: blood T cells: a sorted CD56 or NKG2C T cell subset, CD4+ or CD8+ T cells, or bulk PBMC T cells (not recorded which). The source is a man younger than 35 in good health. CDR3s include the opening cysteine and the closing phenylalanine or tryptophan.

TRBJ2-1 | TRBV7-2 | CASSLRLLVERGYNEQFF
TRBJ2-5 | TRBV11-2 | CASSLKVGTGQETQYF
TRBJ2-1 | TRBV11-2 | CASSLLAGGPSNEQFF
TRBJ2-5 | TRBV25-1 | CASSETRQRETQYF
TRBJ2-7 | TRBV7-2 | CASSLAVNSYEQYF
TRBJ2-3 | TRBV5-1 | CASGVAADTQYF
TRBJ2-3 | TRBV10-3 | CATGGPADTQYF
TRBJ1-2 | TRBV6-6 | CASSSGTLYGYTF
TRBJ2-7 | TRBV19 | CASSRGTRVGEQYF
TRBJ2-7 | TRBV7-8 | CASSLRPATQSYEQYF
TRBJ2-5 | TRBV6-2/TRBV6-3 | CASSYQLVGETQYF
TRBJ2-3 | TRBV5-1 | CASSFLVEDTQYF
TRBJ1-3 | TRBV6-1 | CASSRGLSSGNTIYF
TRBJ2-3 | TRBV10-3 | CAISEDLVTGGPDTQYF
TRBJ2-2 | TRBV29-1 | CSVVQGEFNTGELFF
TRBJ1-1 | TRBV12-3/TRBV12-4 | CASTVGRGQNTEAFF
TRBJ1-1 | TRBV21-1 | CASSKSRSDTEAFF